This T cell receptor beta chain came from a study of blood T cells in healthy people across ages (dated by TCRdb to between 2014 and 2017). Context from the whole study: In model experiments, template switching captured about one uniquely barcoded TCR beta cDNA molecule for every two T cells. To track age-related changes in TCR beta repertoire diversity, the study relied on deep sequencing normalized with unique cDNA molecular identifiers. Four age groups were formed from the donors: young (average approximately 15 years), middle-aged (less than 40), aged (more than 55) and long-lived (82). To avoid experimental bias, donors of different ages were distributed randomly across sequencing lanes. The study analyzed two additional independent replicas of 1 million unique cDNA reads from the same blood draw for two donors, one aged 18 to 30 and one aged 80 or older. General conclusions and limits of the study: The long-lived group showed more naive CD4+ T cells, fewer expanded clones and increased TCR diversity than the aged group, suggesting age selection. Estimates of total diversity based on one million sequenced T cells were considered lower bounds and underestimates. Because profiling used bulk unsorted PBMCs, naive and antigen-experienced compartments could not be compared conclusively. Because the CMV infection status of the donors was unknown, age-related changes in expanded clonotypes may potentially have been confounded. Observed TCR beta diversity per million T cells fell roughly linearly with age, and a significant reduction was already apparent by age approximately 41. There was a strong correlation between observed TCR beta diversity and the percentage of naive T cells measured by flow cytometry.

Donors were 35 to 40 systemically healthy Caucasian individuals from Russia aged roughly 6 to 100 years. Approximately 10 milliliters of peripheral blood were collected from each donor into EDTA-treated Vacutainer tubes. Ficoll-Paque density-gradient centrifugation was used to isolate PBMCs, with at least 6 million per sample. Trizol reagent was used to extract total RNA from the PBMCs, yielding at least 5 micrograms per sample. For every donor, flow cytometry on a PBMC aliquot measured the percentage of naive CD45RAhigh/CD27high T cells. Preparation of the library involved 5' RACE. The run used an Illumina HiSeq 2500. A second roughly 7 to 12 cycle PCR used a sample-barcoded 5' primer and a J-beta primer mix. Each TCR beta cDNA molecule received a unique molecular identifier from a template-switch 5' adaptor carrying 12 random nucleotides. Each sample yielded at least 3 million CDR3-containing paired-end reads. All of the RNA was converted into first-strand cDNA using the Mint cDNA synthesis kit, with a TRBC-specific oligonucleotide serving as the primer. After uracil-DNA glycosylase treatment, a first 18-cycle PCR used universal primers M1SS and BC2_uni_R on all cDNA. As for the authors' bioinformatics: Each sample was normalized by randomly selecting 1 million high-quality reads, each carrying a distinct molecular identifier. Instead of being binned into consensus sequences, reads with shared molecular identifiers were discarded. MiTCR, run with a Q25 quality threshold and the strictest error-elimination algorithm, handled CDR3 identification, clonotype clustering and error correction. A nonparametric unseen species model with Euler transformation was used to estimate lower-bound total TCR beta diversity. TCRdb itself trimmed the public reads at Q25 with fastp, ran MiXCR and retained productive beta chains. Merged by CDR3 protein, the rows form single entries marked with the most common genes and DNA. TCRdb assigned the V and J calls; the authors' analysis was not used. This sample has around 800,000 distinct CDR3 sequences in its table, and less than 60% of those were observed once. The top ten constitute 15% to 20% of the sample.

Comments on this clonotype: The clone's antigen remains unknown. Qualities for individual bases were not recorded, and no much larger clone is one base off.

Per the germline V gene, SGHTA is the CDR1 and FQGNSA is the CDR2. V lost 5 bases and J lost 9 bases; the stretch between them is 16 bases long. The CDR3 numbers 13 residues from cysteine through phenylalanine. The only DNA kept is the CDR3, 39 bases in frame from the first base. The specimen sequenced was blood. This TCR was recovered from an elderly man in good health. This sequence uses TRBV7-2 and TRBJ2-5; possibly the D gene is TRBD2, per 5 matching bases. The DNA sequence is as follows: TGTGCCAGCAGCCTAGACCCCGGGGTGGCCCAGTACTTC. This yields the protein CASSLDPGVAQYF.